This TCR beta chain was recovered during a study of B cell selection in AIRE deficiency. Study findings and constraints: Of approximately 3,700 shared Treg TCRbeta sequences, approximately 31% were healthy-only, more than 7.5% patient-only. AIRE-deficient Tconv and Treg repertoires matched healthy donors in TCRBV, CDR3 length, diversity.

J gave up 5 bases and V 1 base, and 2 bases lay outside the gene matches. The CDR3 sequence is 15 residues long. Germline CDR1 reads SGHNT; CDR2 reads YYREEE (reference sequence). Per the authors' pipeline: Pooled Tregs gave roughly 6x10^4 patient and 9.56x10^4 donor TCRbeta sequences. Libraries were prepared by immunoSEQ multiplex PCR; TCRdb keeps only in-frame clonotypes and omits some of them. From that table come the V and J calls and clone size; the DNA was used to work out D and trimming. Of some 5,000 clones in the sample, approximately 87% are singletons; the top ten hold 2.5% to 3%. As concerns this clone: The antigen is undetermined.

Regulatory T cells were sorted as CD4+CD25hiCD127low/negative cells. The gene calls are TRBV5-4 and TRBJ2-1, with TRBD2 identical over 11 bases. Sequencing was carried out using Tregs sorted from PBMCs. This sequence was found in a human donor with AIRE deficiency. The CDR3 here is CASSLSSGGHNEQFF. DNA of the CDR3: TGTGCCAGCAGCTTGTCTAGCGGGGGGCACAATGAGCAGTTCTTC.